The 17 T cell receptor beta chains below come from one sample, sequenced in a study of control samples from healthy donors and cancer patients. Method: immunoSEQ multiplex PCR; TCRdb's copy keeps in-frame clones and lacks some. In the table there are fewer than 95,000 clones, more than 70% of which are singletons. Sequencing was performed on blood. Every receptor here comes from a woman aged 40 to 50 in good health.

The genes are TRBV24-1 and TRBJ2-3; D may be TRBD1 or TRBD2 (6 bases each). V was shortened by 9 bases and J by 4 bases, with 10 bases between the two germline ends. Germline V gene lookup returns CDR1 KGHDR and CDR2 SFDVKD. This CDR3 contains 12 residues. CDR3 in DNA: TGTGCCACCTCTAGGGGGGCAGATACGCAGTATTTT. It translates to CATSRGADTQYF.

CDR3 region: CASSPSRLNTEAFF. The DNA of the CDR3 is TGTGCCAGCTCACCGTCCCGATTGAACACTGAAGCTTTCTTT. This chain links TRBV18 with TRBJ1-1; D is uncertain. CDR1 and CDR2 from the germline V gene are KGHSH and LQKENI. Trimming stripped 3 bases from V and 0 bases from J, with 8 bases between. The CDR3 is 14 amino acids. Full variable domain (outside the CDR3, taken from reference TRBV18 and TRBJ1-1): NAGVMQNPRHLVRRRGQEARLRCSPMKGHSHVYWYRQLPEEGLKFMVYLQKENIIDESGMPKERFSAEFPKEGPSILRIQQVVRGDSAAYFCASSPSRLNTEAFFGQGTRLTVV.

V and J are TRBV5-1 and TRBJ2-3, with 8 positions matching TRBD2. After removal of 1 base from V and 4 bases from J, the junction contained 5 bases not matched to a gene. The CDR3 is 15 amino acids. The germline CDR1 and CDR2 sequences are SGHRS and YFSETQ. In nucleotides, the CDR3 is TGCGCCAGCAGCTTGCCGAGCGGGGGTCCAGATACGCAGTATTTT. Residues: CASSLPSGGPDTQYF.

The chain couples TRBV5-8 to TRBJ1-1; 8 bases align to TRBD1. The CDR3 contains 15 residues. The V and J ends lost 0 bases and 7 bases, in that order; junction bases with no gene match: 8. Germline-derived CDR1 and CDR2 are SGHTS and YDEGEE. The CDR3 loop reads CASSLAPDRAGEAFF. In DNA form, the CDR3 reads TGTGCCAGCAGCTTGGCCCCGGACAGGGCGGGTGAAGCTTTCTTT.

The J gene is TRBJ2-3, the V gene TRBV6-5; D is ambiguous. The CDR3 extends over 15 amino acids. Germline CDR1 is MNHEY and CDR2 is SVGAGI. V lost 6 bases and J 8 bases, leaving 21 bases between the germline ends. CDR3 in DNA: TGTGCCAGCAGCGACAACTATAACGATGTAGGTACGCAGTATTTT. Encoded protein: CASSDNYNDVGTQYF.

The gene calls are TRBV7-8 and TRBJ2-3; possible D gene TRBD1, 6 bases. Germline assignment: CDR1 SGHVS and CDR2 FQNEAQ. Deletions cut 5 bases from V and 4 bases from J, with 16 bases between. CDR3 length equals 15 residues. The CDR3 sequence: CASSPVGGRADTQYF. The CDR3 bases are TGTGCCAGCAGCCCTGTTGGGGGCCGTGCAGATACGCAGTATTTT.

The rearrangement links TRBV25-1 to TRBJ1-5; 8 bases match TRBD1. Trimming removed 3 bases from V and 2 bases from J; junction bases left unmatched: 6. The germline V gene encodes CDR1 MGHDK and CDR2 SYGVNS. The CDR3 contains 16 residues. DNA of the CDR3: TGTGCCAGCAGTGACCCCGGACAGGGTGGCAATCAGCCCCAGCATTTT. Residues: CASSDPGQGGNQPQHF.

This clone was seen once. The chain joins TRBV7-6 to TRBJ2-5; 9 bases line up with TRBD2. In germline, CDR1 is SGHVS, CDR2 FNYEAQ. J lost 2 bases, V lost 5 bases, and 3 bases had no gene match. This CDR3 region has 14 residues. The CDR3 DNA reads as TGTGCCAGCAGCGTGACTAGCGGACAAGAGACCCAGTACTTC. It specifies CASSVTSGQETQYF.

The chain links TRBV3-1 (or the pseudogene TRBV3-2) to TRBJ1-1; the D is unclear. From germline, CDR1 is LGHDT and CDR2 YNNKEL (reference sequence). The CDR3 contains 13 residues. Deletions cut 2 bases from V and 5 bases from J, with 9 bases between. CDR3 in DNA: TGTGCCAGCAGCCAAAGCCCGAATACTGAAGCTTTCTTT. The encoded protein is CASSQSPNTEAFF.

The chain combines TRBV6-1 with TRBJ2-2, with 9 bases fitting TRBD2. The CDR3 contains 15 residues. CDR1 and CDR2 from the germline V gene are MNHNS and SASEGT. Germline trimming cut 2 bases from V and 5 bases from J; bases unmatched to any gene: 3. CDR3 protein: CASSERLAGTGELFF. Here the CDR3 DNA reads TGTGCCAGCAGTGAACGGCTAGCGGGGACCGGGGAGCTGTTTTTT.

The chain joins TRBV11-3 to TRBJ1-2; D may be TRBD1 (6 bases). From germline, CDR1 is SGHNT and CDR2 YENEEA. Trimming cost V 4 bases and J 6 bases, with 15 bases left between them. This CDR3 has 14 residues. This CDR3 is CASSSRGFTDGYTF. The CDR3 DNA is TGTGCCAGCAGCTCCAGGGGATTTACGGATGGCTACACCTTC.

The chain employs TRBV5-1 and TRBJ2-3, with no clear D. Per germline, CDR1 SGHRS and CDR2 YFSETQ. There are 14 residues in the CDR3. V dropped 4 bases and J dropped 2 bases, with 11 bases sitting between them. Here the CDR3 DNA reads TGCGCCAGCAGCGTTAACACTGTCACAGATACGCAGTATTTT. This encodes CASSVNTVTDTQYF.

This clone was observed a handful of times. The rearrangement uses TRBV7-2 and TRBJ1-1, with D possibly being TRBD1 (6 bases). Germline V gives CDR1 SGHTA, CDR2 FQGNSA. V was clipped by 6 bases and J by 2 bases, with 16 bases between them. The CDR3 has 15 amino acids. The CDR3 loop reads CASRVIQGVNTEAFF. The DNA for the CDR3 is TGTGCCAGCAGGGTTATACAGGGAGTTAACACTGAAGCTTTCTTT.

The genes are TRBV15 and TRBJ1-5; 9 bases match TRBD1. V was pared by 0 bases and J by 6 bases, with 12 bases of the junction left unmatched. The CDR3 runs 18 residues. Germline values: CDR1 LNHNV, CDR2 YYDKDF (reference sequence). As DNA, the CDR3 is TGTGCCACCAGCAGAGATCCCTCCCACAGGGGGCTAGGTCAGCCCCAGCATTTT. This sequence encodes CATSRDPSHRGLGQPQHF.

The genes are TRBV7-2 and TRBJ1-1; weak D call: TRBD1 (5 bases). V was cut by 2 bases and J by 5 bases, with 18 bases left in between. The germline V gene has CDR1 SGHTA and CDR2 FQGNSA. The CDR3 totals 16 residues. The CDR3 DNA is TGTGCCAGCAGCTTATTTGGGGGAAGGTGGGTGACTGAAGCTTTCTTT. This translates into CASSLFGGRWVTEAFF. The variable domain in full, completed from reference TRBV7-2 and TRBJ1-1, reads GAGVSQSPSNKVTEKGKDVELRCDPISGHTALYWYRQSLGQGLEFLIYFQGNSAPDKSGLPSDRFSAERTGGSVSTLTIQRTQQEDSAVYLCASSLFGGRWVTEAFFGQGTRLTVV.

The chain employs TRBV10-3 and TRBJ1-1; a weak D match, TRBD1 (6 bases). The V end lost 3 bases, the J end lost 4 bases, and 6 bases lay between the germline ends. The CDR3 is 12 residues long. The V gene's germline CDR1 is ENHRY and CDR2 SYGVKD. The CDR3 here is CAISDRGTEAFF. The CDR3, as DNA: TGTGCCATCAGTGACAGGGGCACTGAAGCTTTCTTT.

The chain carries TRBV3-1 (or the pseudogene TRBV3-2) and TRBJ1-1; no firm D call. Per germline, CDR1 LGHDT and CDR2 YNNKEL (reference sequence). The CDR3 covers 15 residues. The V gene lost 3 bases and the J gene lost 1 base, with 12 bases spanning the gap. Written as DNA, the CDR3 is TGTGCCAGCAGCCAGGCTACTGGCCCGAACACTGAAGCTTTCTTT. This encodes CASSQATGPNTEAFF.